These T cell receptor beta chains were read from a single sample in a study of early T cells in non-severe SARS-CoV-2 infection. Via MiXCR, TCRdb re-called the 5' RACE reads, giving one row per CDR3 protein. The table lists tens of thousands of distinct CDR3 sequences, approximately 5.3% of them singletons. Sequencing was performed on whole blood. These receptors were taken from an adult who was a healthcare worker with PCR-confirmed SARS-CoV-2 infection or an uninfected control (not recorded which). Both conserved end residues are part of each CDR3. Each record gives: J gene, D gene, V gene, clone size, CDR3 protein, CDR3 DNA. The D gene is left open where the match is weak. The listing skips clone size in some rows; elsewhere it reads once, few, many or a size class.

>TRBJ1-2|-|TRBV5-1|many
CASSLASGSEYGYTF
TGCGCCAGCAGCTTGGCCTCAGGCTCAGAGTATGGCTACACCTTC
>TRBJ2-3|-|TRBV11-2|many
CASSPLVQGMAQYF
TGTGCCAGCAGCCCCCTTGTTCAAGGGATGGCGCAGTATTTT
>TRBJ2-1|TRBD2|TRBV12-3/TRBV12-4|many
CASSLASGRRNEQFF
TGTGCCAGCAGTTTGGCTAGCGGGAGGAGGAATGAGCAGTTCTTC
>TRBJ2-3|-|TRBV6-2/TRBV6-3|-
CASRADSEDTQYF
TGTGCCAGCAGAGCCGACAGTGAAGATACGCAGTATTTT
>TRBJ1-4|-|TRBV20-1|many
CSAGARATNEKLFF
TGCAGTGCTGGCGCCAGGGCAACTAATGAAAAACTGTTTTTT
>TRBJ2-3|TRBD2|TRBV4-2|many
CASSQVVGASGRETQYF
TGTGCCAGCAGCCAAGTGGTCGGGGCTAGCGGGCGGGAAACGCAGTATTTT
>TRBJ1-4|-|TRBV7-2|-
CASSLSQINEKLFF
TGTGCCAGCAGTCTCTCTCAGATCAATGAAAAACTGTTTTTT
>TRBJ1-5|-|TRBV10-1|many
CASSETSNQPQHF
TGCGCCAGCAGTGAGACTAGCAATCAGCCCCAGCATTTT
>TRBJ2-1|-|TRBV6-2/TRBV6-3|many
CASEDRRTNEQFF
TGTGCCTCTGAGGACAGAAGAACCAATGAGCAGTTCTTC
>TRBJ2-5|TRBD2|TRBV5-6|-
CASSSPPSGEETQYF
TGTGCCAGCAGCTCCCCACCTAGCGGAGAAGAGACCCAGTACTTC
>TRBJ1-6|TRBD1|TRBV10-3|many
CAITDRVDGSPLHF
TGTGCCATCACCGACAGGGTGGATGGTTCACCCCTCCACTTT
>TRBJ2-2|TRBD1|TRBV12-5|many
CASGLRDRVAGELFF
TGTGCTAGTGGTTTGCGGGACAGGGTTGCCGGGGAGCTGTTTTTT
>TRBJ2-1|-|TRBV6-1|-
CASSERLTSSYNEQFF
TGTGCCAGCAGTGAAAGACTGACGAGCTCCTACAATGAGCAGTTCTTC
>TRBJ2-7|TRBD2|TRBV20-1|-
CSARVGLAGAPYEQYF
TGCAGTGCTAGAGTGGGGTTAGCGGGAGCCCCCTACGAGCAGTACTTC
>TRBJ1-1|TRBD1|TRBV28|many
CASSFHPGQWNTEAFF
TGTGCCAGCAGTTTTCACCCGGGACAGTGGAACACTGAAGCTTTCTTT
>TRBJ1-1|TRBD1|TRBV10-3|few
CAISAYPGTGGKDRMNTEAFF
TGTGCCATCAGTGCATATCCCGGGACAGGGGGGAAGGACAGAATGAACACTGAAGCTTTCTTT
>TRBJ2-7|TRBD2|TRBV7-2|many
CASSLGGGGPYEQYF
TGTGCCAGCAGCTTAGGTGGCGGGGGGCCTTACGAGCAGTACTTC
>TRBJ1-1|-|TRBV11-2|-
CASSPTLDTEAFF
TGTGCCAGCAGCCCGACACTGGACACTGAAGCTTTCTTT
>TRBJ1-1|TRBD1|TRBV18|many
CASSLGQGAITEAFF
TGTGCCAGCTCACTCGGACAGGGGGCGATCACTGAAGCTTTCTTT
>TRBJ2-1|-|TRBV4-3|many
CASSQEGMFSYNEQFF
TGCGCCAGCAGCCAAGAGGGGATGTTCTCCTACAATGAGCAGTTCTTC
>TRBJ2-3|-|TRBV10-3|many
CATLAGGVRTDTQYF
TGTGCCACCTTAGCCGGTGGGGTGAGGACAGATACGCAGTATTTT
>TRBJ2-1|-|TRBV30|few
CAWSVKYEQFF
TGTGCCTGGAGTGTAAAGTATGAGCAGTTCTTC
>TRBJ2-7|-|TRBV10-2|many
CASSEWGQHEQYF
TGCGCCAGCAGTGAGTGGGGCCAGCACGAGCAGTACTTC
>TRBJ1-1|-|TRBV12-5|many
CASGQRRASLNTEAFF
TGTGCTAGTGGTCAACGGAGAGCAAGCTTGAACACTGAAGCTTTCTTT
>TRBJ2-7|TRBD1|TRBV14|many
CASSQGVGQGALEQYF
TGTGCCAGCAGCCAAGGAGTTGGGCAGGGGGCTTTGGAGCAGTACTTC
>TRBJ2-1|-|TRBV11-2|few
CASTLGGGPGNEQFF
TGTGCCAGCACCCTGGGGGGGGGGCCAGGGAATGAGCAGTTCTTC